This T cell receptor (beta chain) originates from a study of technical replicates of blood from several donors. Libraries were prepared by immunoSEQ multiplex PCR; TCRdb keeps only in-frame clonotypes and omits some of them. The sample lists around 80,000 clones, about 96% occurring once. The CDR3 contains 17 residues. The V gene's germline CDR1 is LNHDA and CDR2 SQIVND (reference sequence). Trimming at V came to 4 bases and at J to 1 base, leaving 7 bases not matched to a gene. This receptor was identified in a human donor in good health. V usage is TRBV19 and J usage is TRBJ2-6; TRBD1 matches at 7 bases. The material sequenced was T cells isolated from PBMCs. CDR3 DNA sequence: TGTGCCAGTAGTACCGACAGGGCTGGGTCTGGGGCCAACGTCCTGACTTTC. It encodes CASSTDRAGSGANVLTF.